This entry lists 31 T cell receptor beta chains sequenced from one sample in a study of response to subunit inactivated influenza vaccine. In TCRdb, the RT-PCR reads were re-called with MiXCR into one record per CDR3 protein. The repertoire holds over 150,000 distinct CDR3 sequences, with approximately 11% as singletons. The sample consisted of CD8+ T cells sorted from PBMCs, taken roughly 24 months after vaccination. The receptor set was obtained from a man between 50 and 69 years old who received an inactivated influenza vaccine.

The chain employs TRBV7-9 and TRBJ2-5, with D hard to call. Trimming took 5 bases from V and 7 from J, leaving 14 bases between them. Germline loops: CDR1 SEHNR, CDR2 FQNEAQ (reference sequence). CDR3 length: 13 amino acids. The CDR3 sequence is CASSLEQIGTQYF. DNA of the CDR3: TGTGCCAGCAGCCTCGAGCAGATCGGGACCCAGTACTTC.

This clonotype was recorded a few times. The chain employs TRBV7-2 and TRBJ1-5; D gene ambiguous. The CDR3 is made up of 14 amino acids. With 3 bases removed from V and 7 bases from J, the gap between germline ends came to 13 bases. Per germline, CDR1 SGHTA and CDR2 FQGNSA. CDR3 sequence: CASSFEGTWQPQHF. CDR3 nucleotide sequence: TGTGCCAGCAGCTTCGAGGGTACCTGGCAGCCCCAGCATTTT.

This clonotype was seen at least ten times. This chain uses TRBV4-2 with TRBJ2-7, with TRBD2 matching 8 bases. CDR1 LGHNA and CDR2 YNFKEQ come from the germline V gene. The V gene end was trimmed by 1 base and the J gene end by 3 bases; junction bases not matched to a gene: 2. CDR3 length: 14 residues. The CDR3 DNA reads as TGTGCCAGCAGCCAAGTTGGGACTAGCTACGAGCAGTACTTC. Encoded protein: CASSQVGTSYEQYF.

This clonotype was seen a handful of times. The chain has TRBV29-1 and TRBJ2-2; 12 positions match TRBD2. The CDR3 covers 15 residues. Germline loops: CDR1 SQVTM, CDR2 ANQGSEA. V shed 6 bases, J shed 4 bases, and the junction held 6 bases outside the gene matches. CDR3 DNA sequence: TGCAGCGTCACCGGACTAGCGGGGACCACCGGGGAGCTGTTTTTT. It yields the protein CSVTGLAGTTGELFF.

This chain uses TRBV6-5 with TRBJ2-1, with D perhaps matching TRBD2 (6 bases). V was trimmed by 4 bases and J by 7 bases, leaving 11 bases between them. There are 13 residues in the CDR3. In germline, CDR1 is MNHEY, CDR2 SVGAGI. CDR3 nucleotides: TGTGCCAGCAGTTCCAGTAGCGGTAATGAGCAGTTCTTC. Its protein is CASSSSSGNEQFF.

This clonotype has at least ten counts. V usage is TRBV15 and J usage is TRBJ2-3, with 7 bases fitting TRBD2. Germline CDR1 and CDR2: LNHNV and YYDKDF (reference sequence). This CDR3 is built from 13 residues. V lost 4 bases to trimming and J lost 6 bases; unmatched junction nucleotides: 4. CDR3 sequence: CATSTGGDDTQYF. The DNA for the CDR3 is TGTGCCACCAGCACGGGAGGAGACGATACGCAGTATTTT.

The CDR3 DNA follows: TGTGCCAGCAGCTTCGTAAGCTCCTACAATGAGCAGTTCTTC. Translating it yields CASSFVSSYNEQFF. V is TRBV7-9 and J is TRBJ2-1, with D unresolved. The CDR3 runs to 14 residues. The V and J ends lost 3 bases and 0 bases respectively, with 6 bases between them. The germline gives CDR1 SEHNR, CDR2 FQNEAQ (reference sequence). Full variable domain (outside the CDR3, taken from reference TRBV7-9 and TRBJ2-1): DTGVSQNPRHKITKRGQNVTFRCDPISEHNRLYWYRQTLGQGPEFLTYFQNEAQLEKSRLLSDRFSAERPKGSFSTLEIQRTEQGDSAMYLCASSFVSSYNEQFFGPGTRLTVL.

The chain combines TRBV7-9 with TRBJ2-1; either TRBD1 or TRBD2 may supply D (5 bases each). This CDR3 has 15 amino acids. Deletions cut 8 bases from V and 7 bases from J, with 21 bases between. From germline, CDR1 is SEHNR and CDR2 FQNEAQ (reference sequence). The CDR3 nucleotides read TGTGCCAGCTTAGTCGGGGCCCCGCGCACGAATGAGCAGTTCTTC. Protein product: CASLVGAPRTNEQFF. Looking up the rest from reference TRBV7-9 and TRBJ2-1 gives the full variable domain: DTGVSQNPRHKITKRGQNVTFRCDPISEHNRLYWYRQTLGQGPEFLTYFQNEAQLEKSRLLSDRFSAERPKGSFSTLEIQRTEQGDSAMYLCASLVGAPRTNEQFFGPGTRLTVL.

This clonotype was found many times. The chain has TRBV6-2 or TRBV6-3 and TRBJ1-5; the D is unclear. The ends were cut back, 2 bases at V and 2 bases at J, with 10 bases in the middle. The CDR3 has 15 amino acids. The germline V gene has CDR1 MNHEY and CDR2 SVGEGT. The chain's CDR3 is CASSYAGGGNQPQHF. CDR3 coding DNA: TGTGCCAGCAGTTACGCGGGTGGTGGCAATCAGCCCCAGCATTTT.

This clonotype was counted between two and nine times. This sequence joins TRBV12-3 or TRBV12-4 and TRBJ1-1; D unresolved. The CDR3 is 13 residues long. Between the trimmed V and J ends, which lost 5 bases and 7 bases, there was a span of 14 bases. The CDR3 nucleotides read TGTGCCAGCAGTCCTCCGGGCCTCAATGAAGCTTTCTTT. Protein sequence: CASSPPGLNEAFF.

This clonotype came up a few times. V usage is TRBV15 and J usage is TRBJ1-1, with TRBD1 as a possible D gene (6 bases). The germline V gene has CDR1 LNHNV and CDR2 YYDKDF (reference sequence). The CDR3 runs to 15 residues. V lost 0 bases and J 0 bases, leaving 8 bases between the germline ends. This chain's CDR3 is CATSRDRGMNTEAFF. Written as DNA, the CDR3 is TGTGCCACCAGCAGAGACAGGGGAATGAACACTGAAGCTTTCTTT. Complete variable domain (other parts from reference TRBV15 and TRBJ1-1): DAMVIQNPRYQVTQFGKPVTLSCSQTLNHNVMYWYQQKSSQAPKLLFHYYDKDFNNEADTPDNFQSRRPNTSFCFLDIRSPGLGDTAMYLCATSRDRGMNTEAFFGQGTRLTVV.

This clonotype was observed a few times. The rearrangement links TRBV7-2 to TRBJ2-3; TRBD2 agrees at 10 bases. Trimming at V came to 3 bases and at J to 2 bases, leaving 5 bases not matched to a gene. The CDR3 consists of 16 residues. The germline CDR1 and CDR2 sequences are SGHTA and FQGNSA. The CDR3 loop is CASSFGAGGFTDTQYF. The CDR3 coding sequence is TGTGCCAGCAGCTTCGGAGCGGGAGGGTTCACAGATACGCAGTATTTT. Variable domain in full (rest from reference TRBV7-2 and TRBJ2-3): GAGVSQSPSNKVTEKGKDVELRCDPISGHTALYWYRQSLGQGLEFLIYFQGNSAPDKSGLPSDRFSAERTGGSVSTLTIQRTQQEDSAVYLCASSFGAGGFTDTQYFGPGTRLTVL.

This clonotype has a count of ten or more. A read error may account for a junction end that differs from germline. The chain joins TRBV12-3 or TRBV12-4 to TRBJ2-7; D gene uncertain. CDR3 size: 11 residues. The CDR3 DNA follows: TGTGCCAGCAGCCCCTTGGGCCGAGGAAACTTC. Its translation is CASSPLGRGNF.

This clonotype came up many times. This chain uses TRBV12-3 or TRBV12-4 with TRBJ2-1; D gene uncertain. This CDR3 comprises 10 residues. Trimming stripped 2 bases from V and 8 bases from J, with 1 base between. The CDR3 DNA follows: TGTGCCAGCAGTTTATATGAGCAGTTCTTC. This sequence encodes CASSLYEQFF.

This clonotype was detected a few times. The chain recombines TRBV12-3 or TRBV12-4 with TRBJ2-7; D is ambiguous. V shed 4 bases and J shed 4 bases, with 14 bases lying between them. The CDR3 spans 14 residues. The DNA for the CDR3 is TGTGCCAGCAGTTCGGTGGGGTATTCATACGAGCAGTACTTC. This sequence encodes CASSSVGYSYEQYF.

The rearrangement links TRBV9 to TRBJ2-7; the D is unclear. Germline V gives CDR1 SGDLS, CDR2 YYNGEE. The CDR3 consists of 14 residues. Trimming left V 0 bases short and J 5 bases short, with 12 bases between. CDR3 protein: CASSVAADVHEQYF. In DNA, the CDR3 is TGTGCCAGCAGCGTAGCTGCTGACGTCCACGAGCAGTACTTC.

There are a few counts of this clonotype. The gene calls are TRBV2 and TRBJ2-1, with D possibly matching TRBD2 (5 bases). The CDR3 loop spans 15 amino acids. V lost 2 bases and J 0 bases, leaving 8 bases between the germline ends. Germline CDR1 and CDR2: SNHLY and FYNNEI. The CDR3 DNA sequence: TGTGCCAGCAGTGAACGGGGAAGCTCCTACAATGAGCAGTTCTTC. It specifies CASSERGSSYNEQFF.

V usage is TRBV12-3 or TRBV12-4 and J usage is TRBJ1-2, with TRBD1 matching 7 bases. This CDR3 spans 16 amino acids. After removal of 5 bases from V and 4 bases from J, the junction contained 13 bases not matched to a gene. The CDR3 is CASSPSDRVFGYGYTF. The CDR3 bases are TGTGCCAGCAGTCCAAGCGACAGGGTCTTCGGCTATGGCTACACCTTC.

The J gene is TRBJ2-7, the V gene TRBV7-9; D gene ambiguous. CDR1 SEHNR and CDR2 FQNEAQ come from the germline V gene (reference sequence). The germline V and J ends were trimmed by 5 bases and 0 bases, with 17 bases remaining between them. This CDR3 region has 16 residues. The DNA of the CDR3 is TGTGCCAGCAGCGATACAAGAAGCGTCAGCTCCTACGAGCAGTACTTC. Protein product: CASSDTRSVSSYEQYF.

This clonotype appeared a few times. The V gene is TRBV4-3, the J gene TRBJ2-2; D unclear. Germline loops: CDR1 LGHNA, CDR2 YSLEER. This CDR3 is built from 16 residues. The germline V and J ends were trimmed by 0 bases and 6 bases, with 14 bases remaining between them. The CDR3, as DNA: TGCGCCAGCAGCCAAGATTGGGCTAGTTCGTCCGGGGAGCTGTTTTTT. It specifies CASSQDWASSSGELFF.

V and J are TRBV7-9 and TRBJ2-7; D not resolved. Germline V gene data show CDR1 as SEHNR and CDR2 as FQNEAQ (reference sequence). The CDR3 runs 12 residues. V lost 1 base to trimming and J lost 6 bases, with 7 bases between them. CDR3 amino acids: CASSLGKGEQYF. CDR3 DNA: TGTGCCAGCAGCTTAGGAAAAGGCGAGCAGTACTTC.

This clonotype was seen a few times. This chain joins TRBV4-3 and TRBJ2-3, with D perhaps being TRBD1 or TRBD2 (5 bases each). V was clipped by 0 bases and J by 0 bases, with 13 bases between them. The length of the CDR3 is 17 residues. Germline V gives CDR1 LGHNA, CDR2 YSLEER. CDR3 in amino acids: CASSQDGAGASTDTQYF. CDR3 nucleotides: TGCGCCAGCAGCCAAGACGGGGCGGGCGCTAGCACAGATACGCAGTATTTT.

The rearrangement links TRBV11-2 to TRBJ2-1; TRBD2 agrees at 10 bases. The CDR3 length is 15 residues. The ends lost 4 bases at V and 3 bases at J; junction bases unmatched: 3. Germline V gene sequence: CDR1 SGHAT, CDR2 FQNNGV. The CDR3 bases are TGTGCCAGCAGCTATCTAGCGGGAGTCTACAATGAGCAGTTCTTC. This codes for CASSYLAGVYNEQFF.

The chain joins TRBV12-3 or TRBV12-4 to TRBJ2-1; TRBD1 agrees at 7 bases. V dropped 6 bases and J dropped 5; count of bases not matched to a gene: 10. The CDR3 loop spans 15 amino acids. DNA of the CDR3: TGTGCCAGCAGGACACCATTGGGACAGAACAATGAGCAGTTCTTC. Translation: CASRTPLGQNNEQFF.

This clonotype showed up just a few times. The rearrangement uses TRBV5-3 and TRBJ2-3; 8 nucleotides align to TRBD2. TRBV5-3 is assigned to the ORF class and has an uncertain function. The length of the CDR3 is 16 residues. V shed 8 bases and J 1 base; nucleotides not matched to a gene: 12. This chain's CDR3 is CARSPGVSGGTDTQYF. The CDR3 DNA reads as TGTGCCAGGAGCCCCGGGGTTAGCGGGGGCACAGATACGCAGTATTTT.

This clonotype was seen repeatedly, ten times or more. DNA of the CDR3: TGTGCCAGCTCTGGACAGGGGGAGACCGTGGGCAATGAGCAGTTCTTC. Residues: CASSGQGETVGNEQFF. The chain recombines TRBV7-9 with TRBJ2-1; TRBD1 aligns across 10 bases. Looked up from germline, CDR1 is SEHNR and CDR2 is FQNEAQ (reference sequence). V shed 8 bases, J shed 6 bases, and the junction held 13 bases outside the gene matches. The CDR3 is 16 residues long.

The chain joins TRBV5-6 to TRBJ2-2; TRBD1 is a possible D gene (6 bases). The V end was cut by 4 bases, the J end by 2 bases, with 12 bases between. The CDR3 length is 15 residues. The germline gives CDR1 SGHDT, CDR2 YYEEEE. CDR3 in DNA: TGTGCCAGCAGCGTCTTACAGGGTAACACCGGGGAGCTGTTTTTT. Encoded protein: CASSVLQGNTGELFF.

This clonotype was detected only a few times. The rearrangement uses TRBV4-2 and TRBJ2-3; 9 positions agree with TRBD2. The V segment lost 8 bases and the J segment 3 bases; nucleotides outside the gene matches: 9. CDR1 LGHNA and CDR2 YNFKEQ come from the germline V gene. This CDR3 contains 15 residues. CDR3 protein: CASVASGRITDTQYF. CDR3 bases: TGTGCCAGCGTCGCGAGCGGGAGGATAACAGATACGCAGTATTTT.

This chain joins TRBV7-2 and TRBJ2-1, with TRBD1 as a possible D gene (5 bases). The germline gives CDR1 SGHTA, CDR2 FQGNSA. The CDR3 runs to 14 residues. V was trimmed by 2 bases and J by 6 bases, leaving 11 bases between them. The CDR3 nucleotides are TGTGCCAGCAGCTTACTGGGTACAGGCAATGAGCAGTTCTTC. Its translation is CASSLLGTGNEQFF.

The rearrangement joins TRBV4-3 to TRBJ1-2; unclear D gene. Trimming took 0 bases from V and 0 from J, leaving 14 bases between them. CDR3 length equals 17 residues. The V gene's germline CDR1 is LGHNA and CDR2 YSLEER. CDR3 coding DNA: TGCGCCAGCAGCCAAGAACATTTCGGAGGAACTAACTATGGCTACACCTTC. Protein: CASSQEHFGGTNYGYTF.

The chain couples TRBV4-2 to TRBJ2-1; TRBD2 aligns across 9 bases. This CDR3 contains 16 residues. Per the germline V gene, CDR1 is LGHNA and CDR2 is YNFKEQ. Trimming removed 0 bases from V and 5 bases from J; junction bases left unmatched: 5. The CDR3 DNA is TGTGCCAGCAGCCAAGAAGGGCTAGCGGGGAACAATGAGCAGTTCTTC. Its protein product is CASSQEGLAGNNEQFF.